This T cell receptor (beta chain) was sequenced for a study of T cell repertoires in cytomegalovirus infection. For the study at large: TCR beta signatures that were public indicated CMV infection and matching HLA type.

Germline assignment: CDR1 SQVTM and CDR2 ANQGSEA. The CDR3 is 14 amino acids. Trimming shortened V by 3 bases and J by 9 bases, and 18 bases separated the two germline ends. TCRdb used MiXCR to reprocess the reads, holding one entry per CDR3 protein. The sample consists of about 440,000 distinct CDR3 sequences, roughly 30% of them appearing once. This clonotype was seen only a few times. What it binds is not known. Overall study findings and caveats: Public TCR beta family frequency separated CMV-and-HLA carriers, including in an independent cohort. CMV-specific TCR beta clonotypes restricted by HLA-C dominated the ex vivo response.

This rearrangement joins TRBV29-1 to TRBJ2-1, with D perhaps given as TRBD1 or TRBD2 (5 bases each). The receptor's source is a human donor in good health (CMV status not recorded). Some clones in this sample may be carry-over from other donors' samples. Input material: PBMCs. CDR3 sequence: CSVDRDLWGSEQFF. The CDR3 bases are TGCAGCGTTGACCGGGACCTTTGGGGGAGTGAGCAGTTCTTC.